The 30 T cell receptor beta chains listed next were all sequenced from one sample in a study of neurological immune-mediated disorders. TCRdb analysed the 5' RACE reads with MiXCR anew, one entry per CDR3 protein. The data contain some 37,000 distinct CDR3 sequences, 3.2% of them singletons. Documented time point: longitudinal time-point 1 (baseline). Sequences were obtained from PBMCs. All receptors derive from a woman aged 60-70 years with multiple sclerosis.

This clonotype was observed at least ten times. This chain joins TRBV5-1 and TRBJ2-3, with 9 bases aligning to TRBD2. The CDR3 length is 17 residues. J lost 0 bases, V lost 3 bases, and 8 bases had no gene match. Germline values: CDR1 SGHRS, CDR2 YFSETQ. The CDR3 is CASSWISSGTSTDTQYF. Written as DNA, the CDR3 is TGCGCCAGCAGCTGGATATCTAGCGGGACTAGCACAGATACGCAGTATTTT.

There are many counts of this clonotype. V gene TRBV5-1 combines with J gene TRBJ2-1, with TRBD2 matching 9 bases. Germline loops: CDR1 SGHRS, CDR2 YFSETQ. The CDR3 length is 18 residues. V shed 4 bases and J 4 bases; nucleotides not matched to a gene: 15. DNA for the CDR3: TGCGCCAGCAGCCCCCTAAGGTTGGAGCGGGGGGTATACAATGAGCAGTTCTTC. This encodes CASSPLRLERGVYNEQFF.

At least ten counts were recorded for this clonotype. This sequence joins TRBV5-6 and TRBJ1-1; D remains unclear. The CDR3 sequence is 13 residues long. Germline-derived CDR1 and CDR2 are SGHDT and YYEEEE. V was shortened by 4 bases and J by 8 bases, with 15 bases between the two germline ends. CDR3 in amino acids: CASSPVGTREAFF. CDR3 in DNA: TGTGCCAGCAGCCCCGTGGGTACAAGAGAAGCTTTCTTT.

This clonotype was observed many times. This chain joins TRBV15 and TRBJ2-1, with 7 bases identical to TRBD2. Germline lookup yields CDR1 LNHNV and CDR2 YYDKDF (reference sequence). The junction had 5 bases not matched to a gene; V was cut back by 0 bases and J by 3 bases. This CDR3 has 16 residues. CDR3 in DNA: TGTGCCACCAGCAGAGACCTACGGGGGGTCTACAATGAGCAGTTCTTC. Translation gives CATSRDLRGVYNEQFF.

This clonotype was counted at least ten times. This CDR3 reads CSPYEPRGGVLNTEAFF. CDR3 DNA sequence: TGCAGTCCCTATGAGCCCCGGGGGGGAGTACTGAACACTGAAGCTTTCTTT. The rearrangement joins TRBV20-1 to TRBJ1-1, with a tentative D call TRBD1 (5 bases). Trimming stripped 8 bases from V and 0 bases from J, with 25 bases between. The CDR3 has 17 amino acids. Germline lookup yields CDR1 DFQATT and CDR2 SNEGSKA (reference sequence).

This clonotype was observed many times. J is TRBJ2-1 and V is TRBV2; possibly TRBD1 for D (6 bases). The CDR3 contains 13 residues. Germline V gives CDR1 SNHLY, CDR2 FYNNEI. The V end was cut by 8 bases, the J end by 4 bases, with 12 bases between. The CDR3, as DNA: TGTGCCAGCTATGCAGGGACATACAATGAGCAGTTCTTC. Amino acids: CASYAGTYNEQFF.

This clonotype was counted ten times or more. The CDR3 region is CASSIGGLGGYTF. In nucleotides, the CDR3 is TGTGCCAGTAGTATTGGGGGGCTCGGCGGCTACACCTTC. This chain connects TRBV19 to TRBJ1-2; D perhaps matches TRBD1 (6 bases). This CDR3 comprises 13 residues. V was shortened by 3 bases and J by 8 bases, with 13 bases between the two germline ends. Germline V gene sequence: CDR1 LNHDA, CDR2 SQIVND (reference sequence).

At least ten counts were recorded for this clonotype. The chain recombines TRBV20-1 with TRBJ2-1, with D unresolved. The CDR3 has 13 residues. Germline-derived CDR1 and CDR2 are DFQATT and SNEGSKA (reference sequence). The ends were cut back, 6 bases at V and 9 bases at J, with 18 bases in the middle. For the CDR3, the DNA is TGCAGTGCGACCTCAACGGCGGTCAGTGAGCAGTTCTTC. Protein sequence: CSATSTAVSEQFF.

The table lists this clonotype with a few counts. This may stem from a read error, because a much larger clone lies one nucleotide away. The chain combines TRBV10-1 with TRBJ1-3; D is ambiguous. The CDR3 is made up of 15 amino acids. From germline, CDR1 is WNHNN and CDR2 SYGVQD (reference sequence). CDR3: CASSPDLISGKTIYF. The CDR3 bases are TGCGCCAGCAGTCCCGACCTAATCTCTGGAAAAACCATATATTTT.

In its sample, this clonotype was seen many times. The chain recombines TRBV25-1 with TRBJ2-7; D unresolved. Trimming left V 2 bases short and J 1 base short, with 12 bases between. This CDR3 is 15 amino acids long. From germline, CDR1 is MGHDK and CDR2 SYGVNS. CDR3 bases: TGTGCCAGCAGTGAACGGTTCGGCTTTTCCTACGAGCAGTACTTC. Amino acid sequence: CASSERFGFSYEQYF.

At least ten counts were recorded for this clonotype. CDR3 loop: CSARDPGQGRYGYTF. The CDR3 bases are TGCAGTGCTAGAGATCCCGGACAGGGGCGATATGGCTACACCTTC. V is TRBV20-1 and J is TRBJ1-2, with TRBD1 matching over 9 bases. Germline CDR1 reads DFQATT; CDR2 reads SNEGSKA (reference sequence). The CDR3 runs to 15 residues. With 0 bases clipped from V and 5 bases from J, the junction kept 7 bases outside the gene matches.

This clonotype was recorded at least ten times. V gene TRBV20-1 combines with J gene TRBJ1-2; no definite D call. Germline CDR1 DFQATT, CDR2 SNEGSKA (reference sequence). V lost 5 bases to trimming and J lost 1 base, with 17 bases between them. The CDR3 consists of 15 residues. CDR3 bases: TGCAGTGCTCCCTCCGTGACCCCTGGTAACTATGGCTACACCTTC. Translated: CSAPSVTPGNYGYTF.

This clonotype has at least ten counts. The J gene is TRBJ2-1, the V gene TRBV6-5; D ambiguous. CDR3 length: 14 residues. Trimming left V 6 bases short and J 10 bases short, with 19 bases between. Germline V CDR1 and CDR2: MNHEY, SVGAGI. The CDR3 loop reads CASRDPGPSREQFF. In nucleotides, the CDR3 is TGTGCCAGCAGAGACCCGGGCCCTTCTCGGGAGCAGTTCTTC.

By sample share, this clonotype is medium-sized. The rearrangement uses TRBV29-1 and TRBJ2-7; D possibly corresponds to TRBD1 (6 bases). The CDR3 has 13 residues. V lost 7 bases, J lost 1 base, and 14 bases lay in between. Germline V gene data show CDR1 as SQVTM and CDR2 as ANQGSEA. This CDR3 is CSAIGQQSYEQYF. The CDR3 bases are TGCAGCGCAATCGGACAGCAGTCCTACGAGCAGTACTTC.

This clonotype was detected many times. The V call is TRBV5-1, the J call TRBJ1-2; D perhaps matches TRBD1 (5 bases). Deletions cut 0 bases from V and 7 bases from J, with 13 bases between. The CDR3 runs to 14 residues. Germline values: CDR1 SGHRS, CDR2 YFSETQ. Here the CDR3 reads CASSLAVGDAGYTF. DNA of the CDR3: TGCGCCAGCAGCTTGGCCGTGGGGGACGCTGGCTACACCTTC.

This clonotype was counted ten times or more. The V call is TRBV5-1, the J call TRBJ2-1, with 11 nucleotides matching TRBD1. The CDR3 totals 18 residues. V shed 2 bases, J shed 1 base, and the junction held 8 bases outside the gene matches. Germline V lookup: CDR1 SGHRS, CDR2 YFSETQ. This chain's CDR3 is CASSFSRDRGISYNEQFF. CDR3 nucleotide sequence: TGCGCCAGCAGCTTCTCCCGGGACAGGGGGATTTCCTACAATGAGCAGTTCTTC.

This clonotype was picked up many times. The rearrangement links TRBV18 to TRBJ2-5, with D perhaps TRBD1 or TRBD2 (5 bases each). This CDR3 is built from 13 residues. The V end lost 2 bases, the J end lost 5 bases, and 9 bases lay between the germline ends. From germline, CDR1 is KGHSH and CDR2 LQKENI. The CDR3 region has the DNA TGTGCCAGCTCACCAGACGGGGCTGAGACCCAGTACTTC. Amino acid sequence: CASSPDGAETQYF.

This clonotype was recorded at least ten times. The gene calls are TRBV4-1 and TRBJ2-2; possibly TRBD1 for D (7 bases). The CDR3 is 16 residues long. Germline values: CDR1 MGHRA, CDR2 YSYEKL. V was shortened by 2 bases and J by 6 bases, with 16 bases between the two germline ends. For the CDR3, the DNA is TGCGCCAGCAGCCAACCGACAGGGAGGAGTCCCGGGGAGCTGTTTTTT. This translates into CASSQPTGRSPGELFF.

The J gene is TRBJ1-1, the V gene TRBV5-1, with D possibly being TRBD1 (6 bases). The CDR3 length is 14 residues. CDR1 is SGHRS, CDR2 YFSETQ, per germline. The V end was cut by 7 bases, the J end by 1 base, with 14 bases between. DNA of the CDR3: TGCGCCAGCGCCTCAGGGGAAGCGAACACTGAAGCTTTCTTT. Its translation is CASASGEANTEAFF.

This clonotype showed up many times. The chain combines TRBV3-1 with TRBJ1-6; perhaps TRBD1 as D (5 bases). The CDR3 consists of 14 residues. Germline CDR1 is LGHDT and CDR2 is YNNKEL (reference sequence). Trimming removed 1 base at V and 4 bases at J, with 5 bases between. The CDR3, as DNA: TGTGCCAGCAGCCAAGGACAGTATAATTCACCCCTCCACTTT. Translated, it gives CASSQGQYNSPLHF.

This clonotype was detected many times. The chain uses TRBV5-1 and TRBJ1-1, with D uncertain. CDR3 length equals 16 residues. CDR1 is SGHRS, CDR2 YFSETQ, per germline. The V end was cut by 0 bases, the J end by 4 bases, with 16 bases between. The chain's CDR3 is CASSLAAGLAGTEAFF. The DNA of the CDR3 is TGCGCCAGCAGCTTGGCGGCAGGTTTAGCGGGCACTGAAGCTTTCTTT.

The chain combines TRBV6-5 with TRBJ1-1, with TRBD1 identical over 10 bases. CDR1 and CDR2 from the germline V gene are MNHEY and SVGAGI. This CDR3 region has 15 residues. V lost 5 bases and J lost 4; bases outside the gene matches: 7. The CDR3 coding sequence is TGTGCCAGCAGTGCCCCGGGACAGGGGAGCACTGAAGCTTTCTTT. It is translated as CASSAPGQGSTEAFF.

This clonotype was seen many times. This chain joins TRBV20-1 and TRBJ2-1; 10 bases match TRBD2. This CDR3 is built from 16 residues. Germline loops: CDR1 DFQATT, CDR2 SNEGSKA (reference sequence). V lost 2 bases, J lost 5 bases, and 9 bases stayed unmatched. The CDR3 DNA is TGCAGTGCTAGATTGCCTAGCGGGGGACTACACAATGAGCAGTTCTTC. Translated: CSARLPSGGLHNEQFF.

This clonotype was observed a handful of times. The chain is built from TRBV7-8 and TRBJ1-4, with D tentatively TRBD1 (5 bases). V was pared by 5 bases and J by 7 bases, with 14 bases between. The CDR3 is 14 amino acids. Looked up from germline, CDR1 is SGHVS and CDR2 is FQNEAQ. The CDR3 nucleotides read TGTGCCAGCAGCCATCTTGGGGCGGCTGAAAAACTGTTTTTT. This encodes CASSHLGAAEKLFF.

This clonotype was picked up many times. The genes are TRBV12-3 or TRBV12-4 and TRBJ2-7; 8 nucleotides line up with TRBD1. This CDR3 region has 13 residues. J lost 6 bases, V lost 6 bases, and 7 bases had no gene match. CDR3 nucleotides: TGTGCCAGCAGCCCGACAGGGGTGGGCGAGCAGTACTTC. Translation gives CASSPTGVGEQYF.

This clonotype appeared many times. This rearrangement joins TRBV20-1 to TRBJ2-1; TRBD1 aligns across 10 bases. The germline gives CDR1 DFQATT, CDR2 SNEGSKA (reference sequence). This CDR3 is built from 15 residues. V lost 0 bases to trimming and J lost 8 bases; unmatched junction nucleotides: 7. The CDR3 is CSARDWGQGMHEQFF. The CDR3, as DNA: TGCAGTGCTAGAGATTGGGGACAGGGGATGCATGAGCAGTTCTTC.

V usage is TRBV20-1 and J usage is TRBJ2-5; TRBD2 is a possible D gene (5 bases). V was shortened by 5 bases and J by 5 bases, with 24 bases between the two germline ends. CDR3 size: 16 residues. Germline assignment: CDR1 DFQATT and CDR2 SNEGSKA (reference sequence). The CDR3 spells CSAAGESTFVQETQYF. The CDR3 DNA is TGCAGTGCTGCCGGGGAATCAACCTTTGTACAGGAGACCCAGTACTTC.

Many counts were recorded for this clonotype. The chain recombines TRBV5-1 with TRBJ2-3; D is undetermined. CDR1 SGHRS and CDR2 YFSETQ come from the germline V gene. V lost 4 bases and J 4 bases, leaving 13 bases between the germline ends. This CDR3 is built from 14 residues. The chain's CDR3 is CASSPLGPPDTQYF. The CDR3 coding sequence is TGCGCCAGCAGCCCTCTAGGCCCCCCAGATACGCAGTATTTT.

Ten or more counts support this clonotype. The chain combines TRBV12-3 or TRBV12-4 with TRBJ2-3; TRBD1 might be the D (6 bases). V shed 7 bases and J shed 2 bases, with 16 bases lying between them. This CDR3 spans 15 amino acids. CDR3 in amino acids: CASKLNRASTDTQYF. CDR3 DNA: TGTGCCAGCAAACTGAACAGGGCATCCACAGATACGCAGTATTTT.

At least ten counts were recorded for this clonotype. The rearrangement links TRBV3-1 to TRBJ2-7; tentative D call: TRBD1 (6 bases). V dropped 4 bases and J dropped 3 bases, with 13 bases sitting between them. The CDR3 is 14 amino acids. Germline values: CDR1 LGHDT, CDR2 YNNKEL (reference sequence). The CDR3 DNA follows: TGTGCCAGCAGCCGCGGACAGACACTCTACGAGCAGTACTTC. Translated, it gives CASSRGQTLYEQYF.